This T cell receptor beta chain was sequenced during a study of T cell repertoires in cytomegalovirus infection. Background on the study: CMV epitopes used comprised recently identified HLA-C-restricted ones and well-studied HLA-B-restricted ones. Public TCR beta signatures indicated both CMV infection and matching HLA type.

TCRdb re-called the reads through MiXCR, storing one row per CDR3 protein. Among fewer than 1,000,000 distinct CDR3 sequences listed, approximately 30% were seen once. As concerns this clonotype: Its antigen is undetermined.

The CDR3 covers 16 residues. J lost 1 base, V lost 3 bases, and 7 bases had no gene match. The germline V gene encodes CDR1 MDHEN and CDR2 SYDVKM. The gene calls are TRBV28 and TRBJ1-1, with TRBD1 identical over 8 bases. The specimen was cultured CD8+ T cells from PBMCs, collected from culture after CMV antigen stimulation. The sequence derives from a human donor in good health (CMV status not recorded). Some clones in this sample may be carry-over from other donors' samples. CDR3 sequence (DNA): TGTGCCAGCAGTTTTCTCACAGGGGGGAGGAACACTGAAGCTTTCTTT. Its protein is CASSFLTGGRNTEAFF.